This T cell receptor (beta chain) was sequenced for a study of T-cell reconstitution after alpha-beta-depleted transplantation in children. Study-level findings and limits: The study reportedly traced alpha-beta T cells about two months after transplant to several hundred expanded graft clones. Several patients had high TCRbeta diversity at day 60; it came from surviving recipient T cells and thymic progenitors.

Germline-derived CDR1 and CDR2 are SNHLY and FYNNEI. The CDR3 consists of 15 residues. V was cut by 5 bases and J by 2 bases, with 13 bases left in between. Regarding this clonotype: The target antigen is unknown.

It was with unique molecular identifiers that the TCRbeta library was prepared. TCRdb reprocessed the PCR reads with MiXCR, giving one entry per CDR3 protein. The sample contains about 250,000 distinct CDR3 sequences, about 24% of which appear only once. The material sequenced was PBMCs, mostly from graft donor cells, taken 360 days after TCRalphabeta/CD19-depleted stem cell transplant. The TCR originated in a female patient aged 2-9 years who had a stem cell transplant for congenital amegakaryocytic thrombocytopenia, so the T cells may come from the graft donor. V gene TRBV2 combines with J gene TRBJ1-5; D is perhaps TRBD1 (5 bases). CDR3 coding DNA: TGTGCCAGCAGTTGGGGGGGAAGGGGCAATCAGCCCCAGCATTTT. Its translation is CASSWGGRGNQPQHF.